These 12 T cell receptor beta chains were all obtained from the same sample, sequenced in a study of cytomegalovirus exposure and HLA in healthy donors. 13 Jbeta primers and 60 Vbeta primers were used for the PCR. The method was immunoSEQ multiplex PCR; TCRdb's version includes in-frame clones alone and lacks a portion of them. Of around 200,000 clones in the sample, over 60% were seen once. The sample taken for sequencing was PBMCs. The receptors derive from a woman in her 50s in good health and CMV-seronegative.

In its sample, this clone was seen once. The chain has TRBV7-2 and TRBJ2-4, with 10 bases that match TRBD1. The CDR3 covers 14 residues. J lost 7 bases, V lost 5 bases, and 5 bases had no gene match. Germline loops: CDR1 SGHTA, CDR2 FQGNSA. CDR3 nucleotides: TGTGCCAGCAGCACGGGACAGGGGATGAACATTCAGTACTTC. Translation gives CASSTGQGMNIQYF.

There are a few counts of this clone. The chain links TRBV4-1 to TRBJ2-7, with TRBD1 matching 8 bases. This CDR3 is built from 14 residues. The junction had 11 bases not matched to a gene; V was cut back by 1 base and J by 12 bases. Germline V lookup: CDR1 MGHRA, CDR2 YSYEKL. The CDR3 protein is CASSQASGTGVRYF. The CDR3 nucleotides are TGCGCCAGCAGCCAAGCCTCCGGGACAGGTGTACGGTACTTC.

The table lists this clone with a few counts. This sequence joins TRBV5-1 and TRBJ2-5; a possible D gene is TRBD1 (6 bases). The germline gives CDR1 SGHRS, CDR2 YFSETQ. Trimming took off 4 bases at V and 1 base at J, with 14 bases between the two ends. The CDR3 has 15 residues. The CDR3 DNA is TGCGCCAGCAGCCACACGGGACACTTCCAAGAGACCCAGTACTTC. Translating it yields CASSHTGHFQETQYF.

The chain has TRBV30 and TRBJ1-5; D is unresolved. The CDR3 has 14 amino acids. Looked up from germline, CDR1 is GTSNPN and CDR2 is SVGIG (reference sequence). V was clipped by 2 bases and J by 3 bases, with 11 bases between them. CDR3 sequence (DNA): TGTGCCTGGAGTATCGGCAGGAACAATCAGCCCCAGCATTTT. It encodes CAWSIGRNNQPQHF.

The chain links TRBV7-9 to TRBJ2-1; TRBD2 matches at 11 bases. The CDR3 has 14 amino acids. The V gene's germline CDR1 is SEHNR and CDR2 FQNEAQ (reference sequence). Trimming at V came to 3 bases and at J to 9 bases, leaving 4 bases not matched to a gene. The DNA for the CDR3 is TGTGCCAGCAGCTTTCTAGCGGGGGGAGGTGAGCAGTTCTTC. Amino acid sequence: CASSFLAGGGEQFF.

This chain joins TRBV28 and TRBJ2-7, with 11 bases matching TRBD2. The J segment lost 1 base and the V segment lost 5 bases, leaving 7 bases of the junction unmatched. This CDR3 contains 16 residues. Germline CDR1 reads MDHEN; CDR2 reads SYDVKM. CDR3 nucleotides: TGTGCCAGCAGTCTCACCTTAGCGGGAGGGTCCTACGAGCAGTACTTC. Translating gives CASSLTLAGGSYEQYF.

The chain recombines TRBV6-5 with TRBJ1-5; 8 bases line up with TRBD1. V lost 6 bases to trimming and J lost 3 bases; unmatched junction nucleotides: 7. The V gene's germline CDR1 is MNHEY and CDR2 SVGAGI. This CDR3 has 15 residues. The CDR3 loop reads CASSPDRGLNQPQHF. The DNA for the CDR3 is TGTGCCAGCAGCCCCGACAGGGGCCTCAATCAGCCCCAGCATTTT.

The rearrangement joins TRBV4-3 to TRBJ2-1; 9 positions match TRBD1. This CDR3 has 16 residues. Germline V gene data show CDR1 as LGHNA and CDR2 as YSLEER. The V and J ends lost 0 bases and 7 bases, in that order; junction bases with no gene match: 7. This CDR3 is CASSQDPGQGWNEQFF. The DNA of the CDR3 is TGCGCCAGCAGCCAAGATCCGGGACAGGGATGGAATGAGCAGTTCTTC.

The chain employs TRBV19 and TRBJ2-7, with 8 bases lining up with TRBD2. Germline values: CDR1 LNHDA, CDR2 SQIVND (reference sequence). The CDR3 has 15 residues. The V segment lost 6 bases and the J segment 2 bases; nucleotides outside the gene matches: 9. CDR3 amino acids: CASRSETSGTYEQYF. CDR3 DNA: TGTGCCAGTAGGTCGGAAACTAGCGGAACCTACGAGCAGTACTTC.

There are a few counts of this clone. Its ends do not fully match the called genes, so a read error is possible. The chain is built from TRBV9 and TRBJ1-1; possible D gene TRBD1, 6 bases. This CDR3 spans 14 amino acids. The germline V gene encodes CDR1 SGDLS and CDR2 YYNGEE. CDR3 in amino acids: CASRVVGQGTEAFF. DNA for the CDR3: TGTGCCAGCAGAGTAGTTGGTCAGGGGACTGAAGCTTTCTTT.

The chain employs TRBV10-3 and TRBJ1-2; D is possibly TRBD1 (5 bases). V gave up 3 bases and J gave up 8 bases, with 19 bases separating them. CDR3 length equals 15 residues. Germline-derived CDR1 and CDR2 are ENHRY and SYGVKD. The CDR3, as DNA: TGTGCCATCAGTGACCCAAGACAGAGCTTGTACGGCTACACCTTC. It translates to CAISDPRQSLYGYTF.

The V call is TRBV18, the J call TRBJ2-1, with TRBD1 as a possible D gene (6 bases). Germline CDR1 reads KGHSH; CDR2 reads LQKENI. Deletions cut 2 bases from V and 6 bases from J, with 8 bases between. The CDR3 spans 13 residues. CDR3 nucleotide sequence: TGTGCCAGCTCACCATTGGGGGCCAATGAGCAGTTCTTC. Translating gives CASSPLGANEQFF.